The entry below gives a single T cell receptor (beta chain) sequence along with its context. The target antigen is unknown. The PCR was carried out with 60 Vbeta primers and 13 Jbeta primers. The protocol was immunoSEQ multiplex PCR, while the TCRdb copy is restricted to in-frame clones and leaves out a portion. The sample yields about 90,000 clones, roughly three quarters seen once. Germline-derived CDR1 and CDR2 are LGHNA and YSLEER. V shed 4 bases and J 2 bases; nucleotides not matched to a gene: 9. CDR3 length: 19 residues. These data belong to a study of cytomegalovirus exposure and HLA in healthy donors. Study outcomes and limitations: A list of about 180 TCR beta chains associated with cytomegalovirus was given.

This chain connects TRBV4-3 to TRBJ2-3, with 16 bases lining up with TRBD2. The source material was PBMCs. The receptor's source is a man younger than 40 in good health and CMV-seronegative. CDR3 residues: CASSRGLAGGQSYTDTQYF. DNA for the CDR3: TGCGCCAGCAGCCGGGGACTAGCGGGGGGGCAGAGTTACACAGATACGCAGTATTTT.